This passage covers 24 T cell receptor beta chains from one sample sequenced in a study of cytomegalovirus exposure and HLA in healthy donors. The PCR contained 60 Vbeta and 13 Jbeta primers. Generated by immunoSEQ multiplex PCR, the TCRdb table keeps only in-frame clones and is missing some. The repertoire includes about 180,000 clones, about three quarters of them detected once, and around 5.7% sits in the top ten. The material sequenced was PBMCs. These receptors all come from a man in his forties or fifties in good health and CMV-seronegative.

The chain employs TRBV28 and TRBJ1-4; a weak D match, TRBD1 (6 bases). The germline V gene has CDR1 MDHEN and CDR2 SYDVKM. The CDR3 loop spans 15 amino acids. Trimming took off 4 bases at V and 5 bases at J, with 14 bases between the two ends. The CDR3, as DNA: TGTGCCAGCAGTTCCACAGGGAAGGGCAATGAAAAACTGTTTTTT. This sequence encodes CASSSTGKGNEKLFF.

V gene TRBV5-1 combines with J gene TRBJ2-5; a possible D gene is TRBD1 (6 bases). This CDR3 has 14 amino acids. Germline loops: CDR1 SGHRS, CDR2 YFSETQ. V dropped 4 bases and J dropped 4 bases, with 14 bases sitting between them. For the CDR3, the DNA is TGCGCCAGCAGCGTACAGGGCGGACGAGAGACCCAGTACTTC. Protein sequence: CASSVQGGRETQYF.

This clone was detected only once. This chain links TRBV9 with TRBJ2-7; weak D call: TRBD2 (6 bases). Germline V gene data show CDR1 as SGDLS and CDR2 as YYNGEE. V shed 0 bases and J shed 7 bases, with 8 bases lying between them. The CDR3 consists of 12 residues. The CDR3, as DNA: TGTGCCAGCAGCGTAGAGGCGGGGGAGCAGTACTTC. Translated: CASSVEAGEQYF.

As DNA, the CDR3 is TGTGCCAGTAGCCAACAGGGGGCCGATCAGCCCCAGCATTTT. Amino acids: CASSQQGADQPQHF. The chain has TRBV19 and TRBJ1-5, with 9 nucleotides matching TRBD1. Per the germline V gene, CDR1 is LNHDA and CDR2 is SQIVND (reference sequence). J was trimmed by 5 bases and V by 6 bases; bases with no gene match: 5. The CDR3 covers 14 residues.

V and J are TRBV7-2 and TRBJ2-7, with D possibly being TRBD2 (5 bases). This CDR3 is 14 amino acids long. Trimming removed 4 bases at V and 7 bases at J, with 17 bases between. Germline V lookup: CDR1 SGHTA, CDR2 FQGNSA. CDR3 DNA: TGTGCCAGCAGCTCCCCAGCGGTTCCGGGGGAGCAGTACTTC. This sequence encodes CASSSPAVPGEQYF.

The V call is TRBV7-2, the J call TRBJ2-7; maybe TRBD1 (5 bases). The CDR3 is made up of 14 amino acids. The V end was cut by 6 bases, the J end by 4 bases, with 16 bases between. Per the germline V gene, CDR1 is SGHTA and CDR2 is FQGNSA. The DNA of the CDR3 is TGTGCCAGCAGGTTAATGCAGGGAATATACGAGCAGTACTTC. Translating gives CASRLMQGIYEQYF.

This clone was observed a single time. This chain connects TRBV5-4 to TRBJ2-7; the match to TRBD2 covers 9 bases. The junction had 5 bases not matched to a gene; V was cut back by 4 bases and J by 3 bases. The CDR3 sequence is 14 residues long. CDR1 SGHNT and CDR2 YYREEE come from the germline V gene (reference sequence). The CDR3 DNA follows: TGTGCCAGCAGCATAGCGGGAGCGTTCTACGAGCAGTACTTC. Its protein is CASSIAGAFYEQYF.

The chain joins TRBV29-1 to TRBJ2-1; 13 bases are shared with TRBD2. The junction had 5 bases not matched to a gene; V was cut back by 2 bases and J by 7 bases. The CDR3 is 15 residues long. Germline loops: CDR1 SQVTM, CDR2 ANQGSEA. CDR3 DNA sequence: TGCAGCGTTGAATTGACTAGCGGGAGGAATAATGAGCAGTTCTTC. Translation: CSVELTSGRNNEQFF.

This rearrangement joins TRBV9 to TRBJ1-3; D perhaps matches TRBD1 (6 bases). There are 14 residues in the CDR3. The germline CDR1 and CDR2 sequences are SGDLS and YYNGEE. V was pared by 6 bases and J by 2 bases, with 12 bases between. The DNA for the CDR3 is TGTGCCAGCACAGGGGACGCTGCTGGAAACACCATATATTTT. As protein: CASTGDAAGNTIYF.

This chain connects TRBV7-3 to TRBJ2-3; D is perhaps TRBD2 (6 bases). Germline CDR1 and CDR2: SGHTA and FQGTGA. V lost 5 bases and J 9 bases, leaving 18 bases between the germline ends. CDR3 length equals 14 residues. CDR3: CASSPGTHGDTQYF. DNA of the CDR3: TGTGCCAGCAGCCCCGGGACTCATGGGGACACGCAGTATTTT.

The chain has TRBV6-6 and TRBJ2-6, with D unclear. In germline, CDR1 is MNHNY, CDR2 SVGAGI (reference sequence). This CDR3 region has 15 residues. V dropped 0 bases and J dropped 0 bases, with 3 bases sitting between them. The CDR3 region is CASSYSGSGANVLTF. CDR3 bases: TGTGCCAGCAGTTACTCCGGCTCTGGGGCCAACGTCCTGACTTTC.

The CDR3 nucleotides are TGTGCCAGCAGCTTAGCGGGCACTTCGAACACTGAAGCTTTCTTT. It is translated as CASSLAGTSNTEAFF. V is TRBV7-6 and J is TRBJ1-1; D is undetermined. In germline, CDR1 is SGHVS, CDR2 FNYEAQ. This CDR3 has 15 residues. V was shortened by 0 bases and J by 1 base, with 9 bases between the two germline ends.

The rearrangement joins TRBV5-1 to TRBJ1-1; unclear D gene. Trimming took off 0 bases at V and 7 bases at J, with 10 bases between the two ends. This CDR3 is 13 amino acids long. CDR1 is SGHRS and CDR2 is YFSETQ in the germline V gene. The CDR3 is CASSLADGVEAFF. As DNA, the CDR3 is TGCGCCAGCAGCTTGGCCGACGGGGTTGAAGCTTTCTTT.

The chain is built from TRBV4-1 and TRBJ1-1; D not certain. V lost 4 bases to trimming and J lost 2 bases, with 8 bases between them. CDR1 and CDR2 from the germline V gene are MGHRA and YSYEKL. The CDR3 contains 13 residues. This CDR3 reads CASSPYSNTEAFF. CDR3 in DNA: TGCGCCAGCAGCCCCTATAGTAACACTGAAGCTTTCTTT.

The chain recombines TRBV18 with TRBJ1-2; D might be TRBD1 (6 bases). Trimming left V 3 bases short and J 6 bases short, with 11 bases between. The CDR3 spans 13 residues. From germline, CDR1 is KGHSH and CDR2 LQKENI. The CDR3 bases are TGTGCCAGCTCACCGAACAGGGATCATGGCTACACCTTC. Residues: CASSPNRDHGYTF.

This clone was seen a handful of times. The chain combines TRBV19 with TRBJ1-1; D gene uncertain. The CDR3 length is 14 residues. Germline CDR1 and CDR2: LNHDA and SQIVND (reference sequence). Trimming removed 4 bases from V and 0 bases from J, with 9 bases in between. The CDR3 DNA follows: TGTGCCAGTAGTACCCCGAGGGTGAACACTGAAGCTTTCTTT. Residues: CASSTPRVNTEAFF.

The genes are TRBV15 and TRBJ1-1, with TRBD1 matching 10 bases. Per the germline V gene, CDR1 is LNHNV and CDR2 is YYDKDF (reference sequence). After removal of 1 base from V and 4 bases from J, the junction contained 3 bases not matched to a gene. This CDR3 comprises 15 residues. The CDR3 nucleotides read TGTGCCACCAGCAGAGCCCGGGACAGGGGCACTGAAGCTTTCTTT. Translation: CATSRARDRGTEAFF.

The gene calls are TRBV18 and TRBJ1-6; 8 positions match TRBD1. Germline loops: CDR1 KGHSH, CDR2 LQKENI. The V and J ends lost 3 bases and 12 bases, in that order; junction bases with no gene match: 10. The CDR3 extends over 15 amino acids. CDR3 coding DNA: TGTGCCAGCTCACCGACCAGGGACAGGAGGATACCCCTCCACTTT. Translating gives CASSPTRDRRIPLHF.

This chain uses TRBV7-9 with TRBJ2-5; 8 bases agree with TRBD2. The germline gives CDR1 SEHNR, CDR2 FQNEAQ (reference sequence). V shed 1 base, J shed 11 bases, and the junction held 15 bases outside the gene matches. The CDR3 loop spans 16 amino acids. The CDR3 is CASSLVSGGRVWEQYF. CDR3 in DNA: TGTGCCAGCAGCTTAGTCAGCGGGGGCCGGGTCTGGGAGCAGTACTTC.

The chain recombines TRBV6-5 with TRBJ2-1; D may be TRBD2 (6 bases). Trimming took off 5 bases at V and 11 bases at J, with 10 bases between the two ends. Looked up from germline, CDR1 is MNHEY and CDR2 is SVGAGI. The CDR3 sequence is 11 residues long. CDR3 amino acids: CASSETRQQFF. CDR3 sequence (DNA): TGTGCCAGCAGTGAGACTAGGCAGCAGTTCTTC.

The chain couples TRBV6-5 to TRBJ1-2; a weak D match, TRBD1 (5 bases). The V and J ends lost 6 bases and 14 bases respectively, with 19 bases between them. Germline CDR1 MNHEY, CDR2 SVGAGI. The CDR3 loop spans 12 amino acids. The CDR3 DNA is TGTGCCAGCAGACGGTCTGACAGTGGTGAAACCTTC. Its protein is CASRRSDSGETF.

This clone was seen more than once but under ten times. The chain couples TRBV9 to TRBJ2-5; 10 positions match TRBD2. The germline V gene has CDR1 SGDLS and CDR2 YYNGEE. The CDR3 extends over 15 amino acids. J lost 3 bases, V lost 2 bases, and 4 bases had no gene match. CDR3 loop: CASSVGLAGEETQYF. Written as DNA, the CDR3 is TGTGCCAGCAGCGTGGGGCTAGCGGGGGAAGAGACCCAGTACTTC.

The chain is built from TRBV5-6 and TRBJ1-5, with D tentatively TRBD1 (5 bases). CDR3 length: 17 residues. Germline V gene sequence: CDR1 SGHDT, CDR2 YYEEEE. The V end was cut by 0 bases, the J end by 0 bases, with 13 bases between. CDR3 sequence: CASSLGGGGYSNQPQHF. CDR3 sequence (DNA): TGTGCCAGCAGCTTGGGGGGCGGGGGGTATAGCAATCAGCCCCAGCATTTT.

This chain connects TRBV10-2 to TRBJ2-7; D remains unclear. V was cut by 2 bases and J by 2 bases, with 13 bases left in between. The CDR3 is made up of 15 amino acids. Germline V lookup: CDR1 WSHSY, CDR2 SAAADI. The DNA for the CDR3 is TGCGCCAGCAGTGAGGAGACACCCGGCACCTACGAGCAGTACTTC. It encodes CASSEETPGTYEQYF.